This T cell receptor beta chain was profiled in a study of control samples from healthy donors and cancer patients. Sequencing used immunoSEQ multiplex PCR; TCRdb keeps in-frame clones, though not all of them. The sample lists 100,000 to 150,000 clones; around 87% were seen once. Per germline, CDR1 LNHDA and CDR2 SQIVND (reference sequence). Trimming stripped 2 bases from V and 4 bases from J, with 14 bases between. The CDR3 spans 16 residues. This TCR was recovered from a man in his 60s in good health. The sequencing input was blood. The rearrangement links TRBV19 to TRBJ2-2, with D perhaps matching TRBD1 (5 bases). DNA of the CDR3: TGTGCCAGTAGTATAACGGCAGGGCGCCCCACCGGGGAGCTGTTTTTT. Its translation is CASSITAGRPTGELFF. Looking up the rest from reference TRBV19 and TRBJ2-2 gives the full variable domain: DGGITQSPKYLFRKEGQNVTLSCEQNLNHDAMYWYRQDPGQGLRLIYYSQIVNDFQKGDIAEGYSVSREKKESFPLTVTSAQKNPTAFYLCASSITAGRPTGELFFGEGSRLTVL.